This T cell receptor beta chain is drawn from a study of blood T cell repertoires in COVID-19 (dated by TCRdb to about 2020). About the study as a whole: The collaborator samples originated in the United States, Italy and Spain and spanned the acute and convalescent phases of COVID-19. Subjects who had been exposed to COVID-19, were actively infected with it, or had recovered from it provided the deeply sampled blood TCRbeta repertoires that made up the dataset. The material from the prospective study consisted of cDNA or gDNA derived from T cells, B-cell-depleted T cells, or PBMCs. Samples were obtained from the ongoing ImmuneRACE study (first 160 participants) and from some 1,300 subjects provided by 6 global collaborators. The sample metadata nearly always contained a de-identified subject ID, COVID-19 status, age in years and sex. The repertoires were released in a freely available public database intended as a resource for research on the immune response to SARS-CoV-2. Where HLA class I and class II types were available, the types were taken from metadata supplied by the sample provider, not from assay-based typing. The research as a whole found: The quantity of clinical and demographic metadata differed by source and by participant and was supplied without curation.

The junction carries 14 bases between V and J, which are trimmed by 5 bases and 0 bases respectively. The CDR3 contains 15 residues, cysteine and phenylalanine counted. Only CDR3 DNA remains: 45 bases, in frame from the first base. CDR1 and CDR2 are read off the germline V gene (reference sequence) as SEHNR and FQNEAQ. A second Seattle source provided samples from volunteer blood donors who had recovered from COVID-19. The collaborating institutions used their own protocols to collect whole blood in K2EDTA tubes. For TCRbeta analysis, collaborators shipped samples in one of three forms: frozen whole blood, isolated PBMCs, or DNA extracted from either of those sample types. Turning to this clone: Its antigen has not been determined. No much larger clonotype is one base removed from it; base qualities were not supplied.

TCRbeta CDR3 regions were amplified from genomic DNA using the immunoSEQ Assay, a bias-controlled multiplex PCR. Under the source paper's analysis protocol: The number of nucleated cells in each sample was estimated from the amplification of reference gene primers within the assay. To quantify the absolute abundance of each unique TCRbeta CDR3 rearrangement, sequence reads were collapsed and filtered. For each sample, productive Simpson clonality was calculated as the square root of Simpson's diversity index over productive rearrangements. TCRdb took this table from immuneACCESS and kept in-frame rearrangements with V and J called. Such tables lack part of the clones; where checked against another copy, unresolved V genes explain under half of the gap, and the rest is unexplained. The DNA was the basis for D and trimming; V, J and clone size are from that table. The sample includes a few hundred thousand clones, with 84% observed a single time. The ten largest clones represent more than 1.2% of the sample.

The sequencing sample was made of peripheral blood. This TCR was recovered from a woman aged 40 to 55 who had recovered from COVID-19. Rearrangement joined TRBV7-9 to TRBJ2-7; TRBD2 is a possible D gene, resting on 5 matching bases. The DNA sequence follows: TGTGCCAGCAGCGGGGAAGGACTCAACTCCTACGAGCAGTACTTC. This is translated as CASSGEGLNSYEQYF.